The 9 T cell receptor beta chains listed next were all sequenced from one sample in a study of blood T cells in healthy people across ages. Primers used in a second PCR of roughly 7 to 12 cycles were a sample-barcoded 5' primer and a J-beta primer mix. TCRdb re-derived calls from the 5' RACE reads in MiXCR, one entry per CDR3 protein. The repertoire consists of 1.2 million to 1.5 million distinct CDR3 sequences, with approximately 38% occurring once and the leading ten covering under 8%. The specimen sequenced was blood. These receptors were taken from a woman younger than 35 in good health.

This chain links TRBV3-1 with TRBJ2-7, with D perhaps matching TRBD1 (6 bases). The ends were cut back, 2 bases at V and 7 bases at J, with 15 bases in the middle. CDR1 LGHDT and CDR2 YNNKEL come from the germline V gene (reference sequence). The CDR3 consists of 14 residues. The CDR3 protein is CASSQTLTGLEQYF. For the CDR3, the DNA is TGTGCCAGCAGCCAAACCTTAACAGGGCTTGAGCAGTACTTC.

This clonotype was counted a few times. The chain links TRBV20-1 to TRBJ2-1; D perhaps matches TRBD2 (7 bases). The V and J ends lost 2 bases and 7 bases respectively, with 18 bases between them. Germline loops: CDR1 DFQATT, CDR2 SNEGSKA (reference sequence). This CDR3 contains 15 residues. The CDR3 region has the DNA TGCAGTGCTAGACCTAAGGGGGGGAGAAGGAATGAGCAGTTCTTC. Encoded protein: CSARPKGGRRNEQFF.

This clonotype was seen a few times. The gene calls are TRBV28 and TRBJ1-2, with D possibly matching TRBD1 (5 bases). Trimming removed 6 bases from V and 1 base from J, with 12 bases in between. The CDR3 has 14 residues. Germline CDR1 and CDR2: MDHEN and SYDVKM. CDR3 coding DNA: TGTGCCAGCAGCCCACCAGGGAATAACTATGGCTACACCTTC. It yields the protein CASSPPGNNYGYTF.

The rearrangement links TRBV25-1 to TRBJ2-1; no clear D. CDR3 length equals 14 residues. The V and J ends lost 2 bases and 8 bases respectively, with 13 bases between them. The germline V gene has CDR1 MGHDK and CDR2 SYGVNS. The CDR3 region has the DNA TGTGCCAGCAGTGAACCGACCCCGTTGGATGAGCAGTTCTTC. It codes for CASSEPTPLDEQFF.

This chain links TRBV11-2 with TRBJ2-1; TRBD2 matches 7 bases. The CDR3 extends over 15 amino acids. The V gene end was trimmed by 0 bases and the J gene end by 5 bases; junction bases not matched to a gene: 4. From germline, CDR1 is SGHAT and CDR2 FQNNGV. Here the CDR3 reads CASSLDWRGNNEQFF. Here the CDR3 DNA reads TGTGCCAGCAGCTTAGATTGGCGGGGGAACAATGAGCAGTTCTTC. Full variable domain (remainder filled in from reference TRBV11-2 and TRBJ2-1): EAGVAQSPRYKIIEKRQSVAFWCNPISGHATLYWYQQILGQGPKLLIQFQNNGVVDDSQLPKDRFSAERLKGVDSTLKIQPAKLEDSAVYLCASSLDWRGNNEQFFGPGTRLTVL.

The chain is built from TRBV7-9 and TRBJ1-1; possible D gene TRBD1, 6 bases. There are 14 residues in the CDR3. Germline V gene lookup returns CDR1 SEHNR and CDR2 FQNEAQ (reference sequence). Trimming removed 3 bases at V and 4 bases at J, with 12 bases between. CDR3 coding DNA: TGTGCCAGCAGCTTTCGACAGGAGGTCACTGAAGCTTTCTTT. It encodes CASSFRQEVTEAFF. The full variable domain, its missing parts supplied by reference TRBV7-9 and TRBJ1-1, is DTGVSQNPRHKITKRGQNVTFRCDPISEHNRLYWYRQTLGQGPEFLTYFQNEAQLEKSRLLSDRFSAERPKGSFSTLEIQRTEQGDSAMYLCASSFRQEVTEAFFGQGTRLTVV.

The rearrangement links TRBV28 to TRBJ2-3, with TRBD2 matching over 7 bases. CDR1 is MDHEN and CDR2 is SYDVKM in the germline V gene. This CDR3 comprises 17 residues. J gave up 6 bases and V 1 base, and 13 bases lay outside the gene matches. The CDR3 DNA reads TGTGCCAGCAGTTTATTCTTCGGACGGGGGGACCCGGATACGCAGTATTTT. Its protein is CASSLFFGRGDPDTQYF.

This clonotype turned up a few times. The gene calls are TRBV20-1 and TRBJ1-2; possibly TRBD1 for D (5 bases). In germline, CDR1 is DFQATT, CDR2 SNEGSKA (reference sequence). The CDR3 is 14 residues long. V was cut by 0 bases and J by 2 bases, with 10 bases left in between. CDR3: CSAREGTGNYGYTF. In DNA form, the CDR3 reads TGCAGTGCTAGAGAAGGGACTGGAAACTATGGCTACACCTTC.

The chain links TRBV12-3 or TRBV12-4 to TRBJ2-2; a possible D gene is TRBD1 (5 bases). The V and J ends lost 5 bases and 3 bases respectively, with 10 bases between them. There are 14 residues in the CDR3. CDR3 in DNA: TGTGCCAGCAGTCCTCAGGGCTACACCGGGGAGCTGTTTTTT. Its protein is CASSPQGYTGELFF.